This passage covers 9 T cell receptor beta chains from one sample sequenced in a study of blood T cell repertoires in COVID-19. TCRdb keeps only in-frame clones here, not all; method: immunoSEQ multiplex PCR. This sample yields fewer than 350,000 clones, of which approximately 90% are seen a single time; about 2% belongs to the top ten. What was sequenced was PBMCs or T cells enriched from blood (not recorded which). All receptors derive from a woman aged 40 to 50 with acute COVID-19.

V is TRBV5-1 and J is TRBJ1-1; D gene unclear. V shed 2 bases and J shed 0 bases, with 5 bases lying between them. The V gene's germline CDR1 is SGHRS and CDR2 YFSETQ. This CDR3 region has 13 residues. CDR3 DNA: TGCGCCAGCAGCTTACAGATGAACACTGAAGCTTTCTTT. Amino acids: CASSLQMNTEAFF. The entire variable domain, with the rest obtained from reference TRBV5-1 and TRBJ1-1, is as follows: KAGVTQTPRYLIKTRGQQVTLSCSPISGHRSVSWYQQTPGQGLQFLFEYFSETQRNKGNFPGRFSGRQFSNSRSEMNVSTLELGDSALYLCASSLQMNTEAFFGQGTRLTVV.

This clone was seen just once. The chain joins TRBV12-3 or TRBV12-4 to TRBJ2-1; no definite D call. The CDR3 contains 13 residues. Trimming took off 4 bases at V and 4 bases at J, with 8 bases between the two ends. CDR3 sequence: CASSSSAYNEQFF. As DNA, the CDR3 is TGTGCCAGCAGTTCCAGCGCGTACAATGAGCAGTTCTTC.

The rearrangement links TRBV19 to TRBJ1-2; a possible D gene is TRBD1 (6 bases). The CDR3 sequence is 17 residues long. The germline V gene has CDR1 LNHDA and CDR2 SQIVND (reference sequence). V was pared by 5 bases and J by 1 base, with 20 bases between. The CDR3 loop reads CASSAAWTDDINYGYTF. The CDR3 DNA sequence: TGTGCCAGTAGTGCCGCCTGGACAGATGATATTAACTATGGCTACACCTTC.

The V gene is TRBV7-3, the J gene TRBJ2-3, with TRBD2 matching over 10 bases. Germline V gives CDR1 SGHTA, CDR2 FQGTGA. The CDR3 has 16 amino acids. Trimming took 3 bases from V and 5 from J; bases not matched to a gene: 8. This chain's CDR3 is CASSLGSGGRRDTQYF. In DNA form, the CDR3 reads TGTGCCAGCAGCTTGGGTAGCGGGGGGCGGAGAGATACGCAGTATTTT.

The V gene is TRBV2, the J gene TRBJ2-3, with D perhaps TRBD1 (6 bases). V was shortened by 6 bases and J by 2 bases, with 12 bases between the two germline ends. The CDR3 has 14 residues. Germline lookup yields CDR1 SNHLY and CDR2 FYNNEI. The CDR3 is CASRRGSHTDTQYF. The CDR3 bases are TGTGCCAGCAGAAGGGGGTCCCACACAGATACGCAGTATTTT.

Note on this clone: In the same sample, other DNA sequences code for this CDR3. The chain combines TRBV18 with TRBJ2-3; D might be TRBD2 (6 bases). The V end lost 1 base, the J end lost 3 bases, and 11 bases lay between the germline ends. Germline V CDR1 and CDR2: KGHSH, LQKENI. The CDR3 is made up of 15 amino acids. In DNA, the CDR3 is TGTGCCAGCTCACCACAAGGGGCGGGGACAGATACGCAGTATTTT. Translated, it gives CASSPQGAGTDTQYF.

This chain joins TRBV5-5 and TRBJ1-3, with D unclear. CDR3 length: 15 amino acids. Per germline, CDR1 SGHKS and CDR2 YYEKEE (reference sequence). Trimming shortened V by 7 bases and J by 2 bases, and 16 bases separated the two germline ends. The CDR3 nucleotides read TGTGCCAGCGCGAGTACTCGGACTCCTGGAAACACCATATATTTT. It codes for CASASTRTPGNTIYF.

The V gene is TRBV27, the J gene TRBJ2-1; 7 bases align to TRBD2. CDR1 is MNHEY and CDR2 is SMNVEV in the germline V gene (reference sequence). After removal of 7 bases from V and 7 bases from J, the junction contained 10 bases not matched to a gene. This CDR3 spans 14 amino acids. CDR3 in amino acids: CASTRRGGVNEQFF. The CDR3 DNA is TGTGCCAGCACCCGCCGTGGGGGGGTGAATGAGCAGTTCTTC.

The genes are TRBV6-5 and TRBJ2-1, with D possibly matching TRBD1 (5 bases). Germline-derived CDR1 and CDR2 are MNHEY and SVGAGI. The V gene lost 5 bases and the J gene lost 6 bases, with 17 bases spanning the gap. The CDR3 has 15 residues. CDR3 sequence: CASSPLGKGANEQFF. In DNA, the CDR3 is TGTGCCAGCAGTCCCTTAGGGAAAGGGGCCAATGAGCAGTTCTTC.